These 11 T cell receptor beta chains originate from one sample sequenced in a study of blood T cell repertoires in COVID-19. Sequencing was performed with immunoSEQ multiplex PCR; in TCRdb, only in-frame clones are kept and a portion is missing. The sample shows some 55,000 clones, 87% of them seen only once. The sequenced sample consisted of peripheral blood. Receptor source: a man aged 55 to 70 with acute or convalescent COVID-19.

CDR3 amino acids: CSASQPGDEQFF. The DNA for the CDR3 is TGCAGTGCTAGTCAACCCGGGGATGAGCAGTTCTTC. The chain links TRBV20-1 to TRBJ2-1, with D possibly being TRBD2 (5 bases). Germline CDR1 reads DFQATT; CDR2 reads SNEGSKA (reference sequence). The V end lost 3 bases, the J end lost 8 bases, and 11 bases lay between the germline ends. The CDR3 runs to 12 residues.

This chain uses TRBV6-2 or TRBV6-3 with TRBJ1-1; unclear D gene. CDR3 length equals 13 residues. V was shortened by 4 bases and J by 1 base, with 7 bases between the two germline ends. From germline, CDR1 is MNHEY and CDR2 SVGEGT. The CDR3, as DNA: TGTGCCAGCAGTTTCGGGAAGAACACTGAAGCTTTCTTT. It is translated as CASSFGKNTEAFF.

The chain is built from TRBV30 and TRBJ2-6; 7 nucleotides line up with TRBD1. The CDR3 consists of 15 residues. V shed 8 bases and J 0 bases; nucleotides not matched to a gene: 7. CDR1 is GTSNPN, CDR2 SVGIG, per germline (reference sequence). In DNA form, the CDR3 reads TGTGCCGAATACAGGGGCAACTCTGGGGCCAACGTCCTGACTTTC. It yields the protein CAEYRGNSGANVLTF.

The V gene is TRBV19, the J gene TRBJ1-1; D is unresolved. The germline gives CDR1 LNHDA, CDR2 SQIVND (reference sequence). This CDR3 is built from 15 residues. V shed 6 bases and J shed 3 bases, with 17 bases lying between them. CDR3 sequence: CASSPIQTWDTEAFF. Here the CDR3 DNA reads TGTGCCAGTAGCCCCATTCAGACTTGGGACACTGAAGCTTTCTTT.

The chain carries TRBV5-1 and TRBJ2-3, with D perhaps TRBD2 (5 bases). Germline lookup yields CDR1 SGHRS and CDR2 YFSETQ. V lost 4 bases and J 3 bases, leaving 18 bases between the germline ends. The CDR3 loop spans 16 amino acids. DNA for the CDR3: TGCGCCAGCAGCCCCATGGCGGGTTCTATGACAGATACGCAGTATTTT. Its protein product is CASSPMAGSMTDTQYF.

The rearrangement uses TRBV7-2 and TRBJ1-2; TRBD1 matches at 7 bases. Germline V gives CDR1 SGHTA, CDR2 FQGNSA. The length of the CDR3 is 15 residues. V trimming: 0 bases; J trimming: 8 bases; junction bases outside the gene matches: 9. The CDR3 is CASSLATGAGKGYTF. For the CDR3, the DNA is TGTGCCAGCAGCTTAGCAACAGGGGCGGGGAAGGGCTACACCTTC.

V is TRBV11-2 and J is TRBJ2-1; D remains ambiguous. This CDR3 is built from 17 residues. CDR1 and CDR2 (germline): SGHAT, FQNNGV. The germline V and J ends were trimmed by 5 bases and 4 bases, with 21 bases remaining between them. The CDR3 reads CASSQFASPYQYNEQFF. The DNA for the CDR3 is TGTGCCAGCAGCCAATTCGCGTCTCCCTATCAATACAATGAGCAGTTCTTC.

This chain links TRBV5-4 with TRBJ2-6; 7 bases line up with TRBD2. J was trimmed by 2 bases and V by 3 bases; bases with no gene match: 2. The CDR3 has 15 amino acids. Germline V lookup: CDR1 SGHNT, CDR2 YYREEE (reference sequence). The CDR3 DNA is TGTGCCAGCAGCTCCCGGGGGGCTGGGGCCAACGTCCTGACTTTC. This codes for CASSSRGAGANVLTF.

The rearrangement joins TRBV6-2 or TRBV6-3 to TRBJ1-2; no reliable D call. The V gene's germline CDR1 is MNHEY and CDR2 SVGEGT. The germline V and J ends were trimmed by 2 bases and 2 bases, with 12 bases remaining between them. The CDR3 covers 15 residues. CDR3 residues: CASSYGWARNYGYTF. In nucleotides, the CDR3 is TGTGCCAGCAGTTACGGTTGGGCCAGGAACTATGGCTACACCTTC.

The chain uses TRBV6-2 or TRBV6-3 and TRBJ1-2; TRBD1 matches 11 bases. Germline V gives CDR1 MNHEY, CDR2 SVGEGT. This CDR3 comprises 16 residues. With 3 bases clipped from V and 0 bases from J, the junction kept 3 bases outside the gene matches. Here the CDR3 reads CASSYGQGAANYGYTF. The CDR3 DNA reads TGTGCCAGCAGTTATGGACAGGGGGCAGCTAACTATGGCTACACCTTC.

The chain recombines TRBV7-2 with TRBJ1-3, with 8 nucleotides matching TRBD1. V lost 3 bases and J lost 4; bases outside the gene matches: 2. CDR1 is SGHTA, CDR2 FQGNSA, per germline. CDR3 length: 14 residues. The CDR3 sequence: CASSFGTGGNTIYF. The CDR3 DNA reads TGTGCCAGCAGCTTCGGGACAGGAGGAAACACCATATATTTT. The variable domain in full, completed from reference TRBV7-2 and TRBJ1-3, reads GAGVSQSPSNKVTEKGKDVELRCDPISGHTALYWYRQSLGQGLEFLIYFQGNSAPDKSGLPSDRFSAERTGGSVSTLTIQRTQQEDSAVYLCASSFGTGGNTIYFGEGSWLTVV.